These 23 T cell receptor beta chains share one sample of origin, sequenced in a study of blood T cell repertoires in COVID-19. Sequencing was performed with immunoSEQ multiplex PCR; in TCRdb, only in-frame clones are kept and a portion is missing. The repertoire holds 140,000 to 150,000 clones, about 90% seen once, with 30% to 45% in the top ten. Sequencing was done on a sample of peripheral blood. All receptors derive from a man between 50 and 59 years old who had recovered from COVID-19.

V usage is TRBV6-1 and J usage is TRBJ1-6; D unresolved. The CDR3 length is 16 residues. In germline, CDR1 is MNHNS, CDR2 SASEGT. Trimming left V 4 bases short and J 9 bases short, with 19 bases between. The CDR3 DNA follows: TGTGCCAGCAGTGCCCCCGCTAAGTCCCTTGGTTCACCCCTCCACTTT. It yields the protein CASSAPAKSLGSPLHF.

This chain connects TRBV4-2 to TRBJ2-7; 11 nucleotides agree with TRBD1. In germline, CDR1 is LGHNA, CDR2 YNFKEQ. This CDR3 is 14 amino acids long. V lost 5 bases to trimming and J lost 4 bases; unmatched junction nucleotides: 4. CDR3 nucleotide sequence: TGTGCCAGCAGCTGCCGGGACAGGGGGTACGAGCAGTACTTC. Translation gives CASSCRDRGYEQYF.

The J gene is TRBJ2-5, the V gene TRBV7-6, with 10 bases that match TRBD1. The germline gives CDR1 SGHVS, CDR2 FNYEAQ. The CDR3 covers 16 residues. J was trimmed by 2 bases and V by 4 bases; bases with no gene match: 7. The CDR3 is CASSSFGQGEQETQYF. CDR3 DNA: TGTGCCAGCAGCTCCTTCGGACAGGGGGAGCAAGAGACCCAGTACTTC. The entire variable domain, with the rest obtained from reference TRBV7-6 and TRBJ2-5, is as follows: GAGVSQSPRYKVTKRGQDVALRCDPISGHVSLYWYRQALGQGPEFLTYFNYEAQQDKSGLPNDRFSAERPEGSISTLTIQRTEQRDSAMYRCASSSFGQGEQETQYFGPGTRLLVL.

The chain has TRBV7-9 and TRBJ2-1; TRBD1 matches 10 bases. Germline loops: CDR1 SEHNR, CDR2 FQNEAQ (reference sequence). The V and J ends lost 0 bases and 8 bases, in that order; junction bases with no gene match: 7. CDR3 length equals 16 residues. The CDR3 sequence is CASSLAGQGSFYEQFF. CDR3 sequence (DNA): TGTGCCAGCAGCTTAGCGGGACAGGGGAGTTTTTATGAGCAGTTCTTC.

This chain connects TRBV12-3 or TRBV12-4 to TRBJ1-2; TRBD1 aligns across 11 bases. The CDR3 totals 13 residues. V was pared by 5 bases and J by 6 bases, with 2 bases of the junction left unmatched. The CDR3 loop reads CASSPGQGDGYTF. The CDR3 coding sequence is TGTGCCAGCAGTCCGGGACAGGGGGATGGCTACACCTTC.

V usage is TRBV6-5 and J usage is TRBJ1-1, with 7 positions matching TRBD1. V gave up 6 bases and J gave up 1 base; unmatched junction bases: 5. CDR1 and CDR2 (germline): MNHEY, SVGAGI. There are 14 residues in the CDR3. The CDR3 sequence: CASRARTGNTEAFF. The CDR3 region has the DNA TGTGCCAGCAGGGCGAGGACAGGGAACACTGAAGCTTTCTTT.

The rearrangement links TRBV21-1 to TRBJ2-2; the listed D gene, TRBD1, was not tested against the DNA. TRBV21-1 is labeled a pseudogene. CDR3 length: 19 amino acids. The CDR3 DNA reads TGTGCCAGCAGCAATCTTACTAGGACAGGTACTTACAACACCGGGGAGCTGTTTTTT. Its translation: CASSNLTRTGTYNTGELFF.

CDR3 sequence (DNA): TGCGCCAGCAGCTTGGCGCCGACAGAGCGAGAGACCCAGTACTTC. Amino acid sequence: CASSLAPTERETQYF. The chain is built from TRBV5-1 and TRBJ2-5, with D perhaps matching TRBD1 (5 bases). The CDR3 runs 15 residues. Per the germline V gene, CDR1 is SGHRS and CDR2 is YFSETQ. With 0 bases removed from V and 4 bases from J, the gap between germline ends came to 13 bases.

The chain links TRBV25-1 to TRBJ2-7, with D unresolved. CDR1 and CDR2 from the germline V gene are MGHDK and SYGVNS. Trimming took 4 bases from V and 6 from J, leaving 7 bases between them. This CDR3 has 11 amino acids. The CDR3 reads CASSASGEQYF. The CDR3 DNA is TGTGCCAGCAGTGCCAGTGGCGAGCAGTACTTC.

The genes are TRBV6-4 and TRBJ2-1; possibly TRBD1 for D (6 bases). Germline assignment: CDR1 MRHNA and CDR2 SNTAGT. The ends were cut back, 2 bases at V and 10 bases at J, with 15 bases in the middle. There are 14 residues in the CDR3. In DNA, the CDR3 is TGTGCCAGCAGTGACAGTGGGGGCCACGCAGAGCAGTTCTTC. This sequence encodes CASSDSGGHAEQFF.

V and J are TRBV6-6 and TRBJ1-6, with 8 bases fitting TRBD1. Germline CDR1 reads MNHNY; CDR2 reads SVGAGI (reference sequence). With 5 bases clipped from V and 7 bases from J, the junction kept 7 bases outside the gene matches. The CDR3 has 15 residues. Here the CDR3 DNA reads TGTGCCAGCAGTGGCCTAGGGGACAGGAATTCACCCCTCCACTTT. Translating it yields CASSGLGDRNSPLHF.

The V gene is TRBV5-1, the J gene TRBJ2-2, with D possibly matching TRBD1 (5 bases). CDR3 length equals 14 residues. Trimming removed 0 bases from V and 5 bases from J, with 8 bases in between. The germline gives CDR1 SGHRS, CDR2 YFSETQ. CDR3 residues: CASSLDHRTGELFF. The CDR3, as DNA: TGCGCCAGCAGCTTGGACCACAGGACCGGGGAGCTGTTTTTT.

This chain joins TRBV6-1 and TRBJ2-3; tentative D call: TRBD1 (5 bases). CDR1 is MNHNS and CDR2 is SASEGT in the germline V gene. V lost 3 bases to trimming and J lost 6 bases, with 13 bases between them. The CDR3 contains 14 residues. This chain's CDR3 is CASSDGHSYDTQYF. In DNA, the CDR3 is TGTGCCAGCAGTGATGGACACTCATACGATACGCAGTATTTT.

The gene calls are TRBV9 and TRBJ2-2; 9 bases fit TRBD1. The V segment lost 4 bases and the J segment 7 bases; nucleotides outside the gene matches: 14. The CDR3 contains 17 residues. Germline CDR1 is SGDLS and CDR2 is YYNGEE. The CDR3 is CASSPRGTGRKGGELFF. For the CDR3, the DNA is TGTGCCAGCAGCCCCCGGGGGACAGGGAGGAAAGGCGGGGAGCTGTTTTTT.

The J gene is TRBJ2-7, the V gene TRBV28; D might be TRBD1 (6 bases). Trimming pared 3 bases from V and 3 bases from J, leaving 15 bases between. Germline V CDR1 and CDR2: MDHEN, SYDVKM. The CDR3 runs 15 residues. The CDR3 DNA reads as TGTGCCAGCAGTTTTAGGTATGGACAGTTCTACGAGCAGTACTTC. Amino acids: CASSFRYGQFYEQYF.

The V gene is TRBV19, the J gene TRBJ1-1; 8 bases match TRBD1. V shed 11 bases, J shed 5 bases, and the junction held 10 bases outside the gene matches. The CDR3 is 13 residues long. Germline CDR1 LNHDA, CDR2 SQIVND (reference sequence). The chain's CDR3 is CAAQDRDGTEAFF. Written as DNA, the CDR3 is TGTGCCGCTCAGGACAGGGATGGAACTGAAGCTTTCTTT.

The chain carries TRBV11-2 and TRBJ1-5, with TRBD1 identical over 9 bases. J was trimmed by 10 bases and V by 4 bases; bases with no gene match: 8. Looked up from germline, CDR1 is SGHAT and CDR2 is FQNNGV. The CDR3 is 14 residues long. The CDR3 bases are TGTGCCAGCAGCTCCGACAGGGGGTTTGAACCCCAGCATTTT. This codes for CASSSDRGFEPQHF.

This clone was seen a handful of times. The J gene is TRBJ1-2, the V gene TRBV4-1, with unresolved D. Deletions cut 5 bases from V and 7 bases from J, with 17 bases between. In germline, CDR1 is MGHRA, CDR2 YSYEKL. The CDR3 length is 14 residues. As DNA, the CDR3 is TGCGCCAGCAGCTCTATAGCCGGAATCGCTGGCTACACCTTC. This gives the protein CASSSIAGIAGYTF.

The rearrangement joins TRBV5-4 to TRBJ1-2; D is perhaps TRBD1 (5 bases). Trimming took off 4 bases at V and 4 bases at J, with 11 bases between the two ends. The CDR3 has 13 amino acids. Germline V gives CDR1 SGHNT, CDR2 YYREEE (reference sequence). The CDR3 bases are TGTGCCAGCAGCACAACAGGAGCCTATGGCTACACCTTC. It translates to CASSTTGAYGYTF.

This clone was seen only a few times. The V gene is TRBV9, the J gene TRBJ1-1; unclear D gene. The CDR3 runs 14 residues. V was pared by 2 bases and J by 2 bases, with 10 bases between. Germline V gives CDR1 SGDLS, CDR2 YYNGEE. CDR3 sequence (DNA): TGTGCCAGCAGCGTCTCTAGATCCAACACTGAAGCTTTCTTT. Translated, it gives CASSVSRSNTEAFF.

The CDR3 protein is CASGRIAGSRTDTQYF. The CDR3 DNA reads as TGTGCCAGTGGCAGGATAGCGGGGAGCCGCACAGATACGCAGTATTTT. V and J are TRBV19 and TRBJ2-3; TRBD2 matches 8 bases. Germline V gene sequence: CDR1 LNHDA, CDR2 SQIVND (reference sequence). Germline trimming cut 8 bases from V and 1 base from J; bases unmatched to any gene: 11. CDR3 length: 16 residues. Variable domain in full (rest from reference TRBV19 and TRBJ2-3): DGGITQSPKYLFRKEGQNVTLSCEQNLNHDAMYWYRQDPGQGLRLIYYSQIVNDFQKGDIAEGYSVSREKKESFPLTVTSAQKNPTAFYLCASGRIAGSRTDTQYFGPGTRLTVL.

The chain recombines TRBV5-5 with TRBJ1-1, with D possibly being TRBD1 (6 bases). The germline V and J ends were trimmed by 0 bases and 4 bases, with 13 bases remaining between them. Per germline, CDR1 SGHKS and CDR2 YYEKEE (reference sequence). CDR3 length equals 15 residues. The DNA for the CDR3 is TGTGCCAGCAGCTTGGATCGGGGGGCGGGCACTGAAGCTTTCTTT. This sequence encodes CASSLDRGAGTEAFF.

The V gene is TRBV3-1 (or the pseudogene TRBV3-2), the J gene TRBJ2-1, with D possibly matching TRBD1 (5 bases). Germline V gene data show CDR1 as LGHDT and CDR2 as YNNKEL (reference sequence). Trimming stripped 2 bases from V and 4 bases from J, with 15 bases between. CDR3 size: 16 residues. This CDR3 reads CASSQKRRVRYNEQFF. The CDR3 DNA is TGTGCCAGCAGCCAAAAGCGCAGGGTCCGATACAATGAGCAGTTCTTC.